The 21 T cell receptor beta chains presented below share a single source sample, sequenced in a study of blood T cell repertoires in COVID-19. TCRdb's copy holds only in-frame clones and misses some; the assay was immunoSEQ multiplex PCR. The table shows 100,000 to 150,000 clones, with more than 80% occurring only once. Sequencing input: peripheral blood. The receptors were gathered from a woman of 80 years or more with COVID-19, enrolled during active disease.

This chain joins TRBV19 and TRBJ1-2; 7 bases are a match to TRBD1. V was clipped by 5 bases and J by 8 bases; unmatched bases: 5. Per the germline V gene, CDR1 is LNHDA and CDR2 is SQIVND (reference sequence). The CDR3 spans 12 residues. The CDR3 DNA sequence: TGTGCCAGTAGTCACAGGGGCGGAGGCTACACCTTC. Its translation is CASSHRGGGYTF.

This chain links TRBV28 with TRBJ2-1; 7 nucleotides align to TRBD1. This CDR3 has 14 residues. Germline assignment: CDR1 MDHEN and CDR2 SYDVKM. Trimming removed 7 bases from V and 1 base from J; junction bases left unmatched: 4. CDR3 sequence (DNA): TGTGCCAGCATCCCAGGGGGATCCTACAATGAGCAGTTCTTC. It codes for CASIPGGSYNEQFF.

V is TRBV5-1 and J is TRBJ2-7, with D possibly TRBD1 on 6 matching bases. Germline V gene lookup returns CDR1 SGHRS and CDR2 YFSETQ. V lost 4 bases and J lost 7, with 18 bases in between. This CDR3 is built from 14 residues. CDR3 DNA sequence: TGCGCCAGCAGCCCCGGGACATATTTGGGTGAGCAGTACTTC. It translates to CASSPGTYLGEQYF. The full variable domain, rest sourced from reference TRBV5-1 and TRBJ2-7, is KAGVTQTPRYLIKTRGQQVTLSCSPISGHRSVSWYQQTPGQGLQFLFEYFSETQRNKGNFPGRFSGRQFSNSRSEMNVSTLELGDSALYLCASSPGTYLGEQYFGPGTRLTVT.

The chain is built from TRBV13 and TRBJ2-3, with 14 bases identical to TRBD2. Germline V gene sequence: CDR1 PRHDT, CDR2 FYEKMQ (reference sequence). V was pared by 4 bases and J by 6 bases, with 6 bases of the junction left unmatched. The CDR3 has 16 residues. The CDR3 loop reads CASSSPGLAGVDTQYF. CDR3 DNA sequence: TGTGCCAGCAGCTCTCCGGGACTAGCGGGAGTGGATACGCAGTATTTT.

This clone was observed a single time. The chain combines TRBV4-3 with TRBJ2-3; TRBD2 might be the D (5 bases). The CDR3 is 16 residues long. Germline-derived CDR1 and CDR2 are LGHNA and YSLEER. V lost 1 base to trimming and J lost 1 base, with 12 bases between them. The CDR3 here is CASSQGNLAGTDTQYF. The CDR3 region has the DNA TGCGCCAGCAGCCAAGGGAATCTAGCAGGCACAGATACGCAGTATTTT.

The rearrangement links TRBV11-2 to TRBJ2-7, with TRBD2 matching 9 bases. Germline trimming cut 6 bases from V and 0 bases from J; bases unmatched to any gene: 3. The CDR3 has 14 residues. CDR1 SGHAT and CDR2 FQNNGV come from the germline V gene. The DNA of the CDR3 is TGTGCCAGCAGTCCGGGACTAGCCTCCTACGAGCAGTACTTC. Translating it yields CASSPGLASYEQYF.

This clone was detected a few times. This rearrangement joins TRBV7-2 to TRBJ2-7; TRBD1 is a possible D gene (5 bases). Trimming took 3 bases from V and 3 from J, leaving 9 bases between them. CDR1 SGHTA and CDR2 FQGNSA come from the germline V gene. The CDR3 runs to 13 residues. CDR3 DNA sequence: TGTGCCAGCAGCTTCGGCCAGGGCTACGAGCAGTACTTC. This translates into CASSFGQGYEQYF.

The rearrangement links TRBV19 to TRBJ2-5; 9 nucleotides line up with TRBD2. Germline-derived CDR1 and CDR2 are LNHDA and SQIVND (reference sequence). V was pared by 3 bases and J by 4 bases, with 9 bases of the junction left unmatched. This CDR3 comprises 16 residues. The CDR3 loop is CASSISGSGRIETQYF. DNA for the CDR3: TGTGCCAGTAGTATTAGTGGTAGCGGGAGAATAGAGACCCAGTACTTC.

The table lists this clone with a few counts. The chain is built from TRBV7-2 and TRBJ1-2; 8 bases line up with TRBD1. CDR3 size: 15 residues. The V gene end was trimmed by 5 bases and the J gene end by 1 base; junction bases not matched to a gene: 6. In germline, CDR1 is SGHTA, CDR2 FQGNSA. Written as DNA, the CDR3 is TGTGCCAGCAGCCCGAAGACAGGGGATAACTATGGCTACACCTTC. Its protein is CASSPKTGDNYGYTF.

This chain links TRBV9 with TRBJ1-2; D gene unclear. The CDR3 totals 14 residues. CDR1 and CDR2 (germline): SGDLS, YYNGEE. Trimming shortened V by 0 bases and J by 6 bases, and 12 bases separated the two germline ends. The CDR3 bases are TGTGCCAGCAGCGTAGATTTGGGCCATAATGGCTACACCTTC. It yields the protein CASSVDLGHNGYTF. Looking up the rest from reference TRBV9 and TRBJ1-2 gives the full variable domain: DSGVTQTPKHLITATGQRVTLRCSPRSGDLSVYWYQQSLDQGLQFLIQYYNGEERAKGNILERFSAQQFPDLHSELNLSSLELGDSALYFCASSVDLGHNGYTFGSGTRLTVV.

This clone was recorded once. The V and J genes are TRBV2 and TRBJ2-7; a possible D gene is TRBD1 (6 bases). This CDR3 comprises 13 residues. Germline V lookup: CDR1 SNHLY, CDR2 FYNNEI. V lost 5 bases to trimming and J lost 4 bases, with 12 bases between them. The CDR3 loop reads CASSNQQGYEQYF. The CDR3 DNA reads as TGTGCCAGCAGTAACCAACAGGGATACGAGCAGTACTTC.

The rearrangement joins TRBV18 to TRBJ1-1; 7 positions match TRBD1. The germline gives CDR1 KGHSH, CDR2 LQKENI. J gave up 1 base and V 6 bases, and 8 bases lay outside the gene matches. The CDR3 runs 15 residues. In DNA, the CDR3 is TGTGCCAGCTCCGCCGGCAGGACAGGGAACACTGAAGCTTTCTTT. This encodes CASSAGRTGNTEAFF.

Here the CDR3 DNA reads TGTGCCAGCAGGACAGGGGGCAATCAGCCCCAGCATTTT. Residues: CASRTGGNQPQHF. The V call is TRBV6-5, the J call TRBJ1-5; 8 bases are a match to TRBD1. The germline gives CDR1 MNHEY, CDR2 SVGAGI. This CDR3 contains 13 residues. V lost 6 bases, J lost 2 bases, and 0 bases stayed unmatched.

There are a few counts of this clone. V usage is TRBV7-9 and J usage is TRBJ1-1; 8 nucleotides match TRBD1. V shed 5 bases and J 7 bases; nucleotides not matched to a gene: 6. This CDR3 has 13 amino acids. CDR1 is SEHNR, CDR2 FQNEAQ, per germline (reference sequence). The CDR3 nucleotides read TGTGCCAGCAGCGACCGGACAGGGTTTGAAGCTTTCTTT. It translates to CASSDRTGFEAFF.

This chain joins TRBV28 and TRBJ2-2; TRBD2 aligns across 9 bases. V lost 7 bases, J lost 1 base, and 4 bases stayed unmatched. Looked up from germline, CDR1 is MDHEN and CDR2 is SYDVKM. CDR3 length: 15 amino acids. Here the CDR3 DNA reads TGTGCCAGCATCCCTAGCGGGATGAACACCGGGGAGCTGTTTTTT. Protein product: CASIPSGMNTGELFF. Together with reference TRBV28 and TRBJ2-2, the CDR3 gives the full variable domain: DVKVTQSSRYLVKRTGEKVFLECVQDMDHENMFWYRQDPGLGLRLIYFSYDVKMKEKGDIPEGYSVSREKKERFSLILESASTNQTSMYLCASIPSGMNTGELFFGEGSRLTVL.

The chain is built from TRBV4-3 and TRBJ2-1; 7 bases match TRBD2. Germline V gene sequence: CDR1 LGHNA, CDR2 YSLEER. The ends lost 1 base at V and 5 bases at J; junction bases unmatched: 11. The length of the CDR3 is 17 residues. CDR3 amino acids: CASSQAWRGGRDNEQFF. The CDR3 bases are TGCGCCAGCAGCCAAGCCTGGAGGGGCGGGAGAGACAATGAGCAGTTCTTC.

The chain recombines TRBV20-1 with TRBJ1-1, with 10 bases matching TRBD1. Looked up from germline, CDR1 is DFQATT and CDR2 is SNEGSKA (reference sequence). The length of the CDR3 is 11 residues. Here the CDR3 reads CTLGQGIEAFF. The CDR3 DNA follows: TGCACTCTGGGACAGGGGATTGAAGCTTTCTTT.

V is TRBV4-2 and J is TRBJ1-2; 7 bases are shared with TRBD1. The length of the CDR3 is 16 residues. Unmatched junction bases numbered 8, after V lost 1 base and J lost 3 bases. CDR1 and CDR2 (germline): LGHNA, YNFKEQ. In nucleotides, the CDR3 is TGTGCCAGCAGCCAAGCGATGTGGGGGACAGACTATGGCTACACCTTC. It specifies CASSQAMWGTDYGYTF.

CDR3 coding DNA: TGTGCCAGCAGCTCCGGGATTGGTGCGGCAAGCTCCTACAATGAGCAGTTCTTC. Encoded protein: CASSSGIGAASSYNEQFF. The chain couples TRBV11-2 to TRBJ2-1; tentative D call: TRBD2 (5 bases). The length of the CDR3 is 18 residues. Germline CDR1 is SGHAT and CDR2 is FQNNGV. V shed 4 bases and J shed 0 bases, with 19 bases lying between them.

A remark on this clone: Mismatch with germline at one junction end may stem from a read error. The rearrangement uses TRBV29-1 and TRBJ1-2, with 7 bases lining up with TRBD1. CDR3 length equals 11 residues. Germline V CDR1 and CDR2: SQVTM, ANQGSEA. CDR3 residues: CSVGQDRRFAF. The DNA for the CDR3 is TGCAGCGTCGGCCAGGACAGGCGTTTCGCCTTC.

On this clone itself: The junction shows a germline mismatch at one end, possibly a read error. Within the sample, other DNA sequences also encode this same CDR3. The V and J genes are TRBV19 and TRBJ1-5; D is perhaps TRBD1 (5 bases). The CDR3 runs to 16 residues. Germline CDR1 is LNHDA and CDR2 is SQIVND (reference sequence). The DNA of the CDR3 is TGTGCCAGTAGTATGAAGTCAGGGAGGGTTAATCAGCCCCAACATTTT. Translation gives CASSMKSGRVNQPQHF.